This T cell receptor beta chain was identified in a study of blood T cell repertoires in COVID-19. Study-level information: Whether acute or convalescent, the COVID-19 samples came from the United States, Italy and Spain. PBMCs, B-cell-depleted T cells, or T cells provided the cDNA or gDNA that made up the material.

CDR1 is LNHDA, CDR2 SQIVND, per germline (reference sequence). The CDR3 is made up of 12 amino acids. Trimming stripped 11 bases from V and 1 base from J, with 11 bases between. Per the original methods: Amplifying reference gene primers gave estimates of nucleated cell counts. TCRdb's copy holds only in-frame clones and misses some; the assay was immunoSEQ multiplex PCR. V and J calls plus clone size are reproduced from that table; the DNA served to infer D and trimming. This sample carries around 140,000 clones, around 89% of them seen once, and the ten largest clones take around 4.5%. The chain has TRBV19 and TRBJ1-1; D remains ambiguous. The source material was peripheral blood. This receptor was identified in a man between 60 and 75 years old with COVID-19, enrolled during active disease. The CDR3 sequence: CAVLDKNTEAFF. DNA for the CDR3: TGTGCCGTCCTCGACAAGAACACTGAAGCTTTCTTT.